Listed below are T cell receptor beta chains from one sample, sequenced in a study of shared clonotypes between healthy human individuals. Clones were read by immunoSEQ multiplex PCR, and TCRdb kept only the in-frame ones, dropping some. Found here are around 2,000,000 clones, roughly 95% of them singletons; the top ten hold more than 0.95%. The material sequenced was naive CD8+ T cells sorted from blood. The source is a man aged 18-30 years in good health. CDR3s leave out the opening cysteine and the closing phenylalanine or tryptophan.

J: TRBJ2-3; V: TRBV4-1; CDR3: ASSQDWTGPDTQY
J: TRBJ2-3; V: TRBV7-9; CDR3: ASSTRQGTDTQY
J: TRBJ1-1; V: TRBV7-9; CDR3: ASSLVQGATEAF
J: TRBJ2-6; V: TRBV7-6; CDR3: ASESYSGANVLT
J: TRBJ2-6; V: TRBV4-3; CDR3: ASSQERGLGANVLT
J: TRBJ1-1; V: TRBV30; CDR3: AWSVGVNTEAF
J: TRBJ2-7; V: TRBV5-4; CDR3: ASSLGGRAYEQY
J: TRBJ1-2; V: TRBV27; CDR3: ASSHGQGAVYGYT
J: TRBJ2-7; V: TRBV6-5; CDR3: ASSSGVRAREQY
J: TRBJ2-7; V: TRBV15; CDR3: ATSRPGTSRSEQY
J: TRBJ1-1; V: TRBV13; CDR3: ASSSNRVGTEAF
J: TRBJ2-7; V: TRBV7-9; CDR3: ASSLEEAVEQY
J: TRBJ1-5; V: TRBV27; CDR3: ASSLWGGNQPQH
J: TRBJ1-5; V: TRBV15; CDR3: ATSREGTGGYNQPQH
J: TRBJ1-3; V: TRBV5-4; CDR3: ASSLGRNAGNTIY
J: TRBJ2-2; V: TRBV7-9; CDR3: ASSAGTSSYTGELF
J: TRBJ1-1; V: TRBV11-2; CDR3: ASSPDGPSAF
J: TRBJ2-2; V: TRBV27; CDR3: ASSPGTINTGELF
J: TRBJ2-7; V: TRBV5-3; CDR3: ARIRPGGIFDEQY
J: TRBJ2-7; V: TRBV4-3; CDR3: ASSQVIGSSYEQY
J: TRBJ2-7; V: TRBV2; CDR3: ASSGAGATHEQY
J: TRBJ2-5; V: TRBV27; CDR3: ASSLSVEQETQY
J: TRBJ2-7; V: TRBV2; CDR3: ASSELGGEQY
J: TRBJ1-1; V: TRBV6-1; CDR3: ASSEWGTEAF
J: TRBJ2-5; V: TRBV27; CDR3: ASSMEPFREGQETQY
J: TRBJ2-3; V: TRBV9; CDR3: ASSVAPLVYVDTQY
J: TRBJ2-3; V: TRBV6-5; CDR3: ASSAGTGVADTQY
J: TRBJ1-1; V: TRBV13; CDR3: ASSSDTIEAF
J: TRBJ2-7; V: TRBV12-5; CDR3: ATQGTFGGEQY
J: TRBJ2-5; V: TRBV6-1; CDR3: ASSVSGTSVRETQY
J: TRBJ1-4; V: TRBV7-6; CDR3: ASSLEGTGGEKLF